One sample yielded the 27 T cell receptor beta chains listed below, sequenced in a study of blood T cells in healthy people across ages. For the second PCR, which ran for 7 to 11 cycles, a sample-barcoded 5' primer and a J-beta primer mix were used. TCRdb re-derived calls from the 5' RACE reads in MiXCR, one entry per CDR3 protein. The sample lists roughly 1.5 million distinct CDR3 sequences, approximately 43% occurring once. Sequenced input: blood. These receptors were collected from a woman aged 18-29 years in good health.

This clonotype has just a few counts. The chain is built from TRBV3-1 and TRBJ1-5; D remains ambiguous. This CDR3 has 15 amino acids. The germline gives CDR1 LGHDT, CDR2 YNNKEL (reference sequence). Trimming left V 1 base short and J 6 bases short, with 13 bases between. CDR3 region: CASSQVVGITQPQHF. DNA for the CDR3: TGTGCCAGCAGCCAAGTAGTCGGGATTACTCAGCCCCAGCATTTT.

The chain employs TRBV6-6 and TRBJ1-2, with D uncertain. V lost 6 bases, J lost 3 bases, and 20 bases lay in between. Germline CDR1 is MNHNY and CDR2 is SVGAGI (reference sequence). The CDR3 length is 16 residues. Written as DNA, the CDR3 is TGTGCCAGCAGCCTACTTCTCGGTGGGGTTGACTATGGCTACACCTTC. It encodes CASSLLLGGVDYGYTF.

The chain is built from TRBV5-8 and TRBJ1-2; unclear D gene. Germline V gene lookup returns CDR1 SGHTS and CDR2 YDEGEE. The CDR3 spans 15 residues. V lost 2 bases to trimming and J lost 4 bases, with 15 bases between them. CDR3 region: CASSLEWHSVYGYTF. For the CDR3, the DNA is TGTGCCAGCAGCTTAGAATGGCACAGTGTCTATGGCTACACCTTC.

The chain uses TRBV6-2 or TRBV6-3 and TRBJ2-3, with D unclear. Germline lookup yields CDR1 MNHEY and CDR2 SVGEGT. The CDR3 totals 14 residues. The V end was cut by 0 bases, the J end by 10 bases, with 14 bases between. The CDR3 sequence is CASSYSTSATAQYF. CDR3 bases: TGTGCCAGCAGTTACTCCACTTCAGCCACTGCGCAGTATTTT.

The chain recombines TRBV28 with TRBJ2-7; 8 bases are shared with TRBD2. V lost 6 bases, J lost 11 bases, and 15 bases stayed unmatched. The germline V gene encodes CDR1 MDHEN and CDR2 SYDVKM. The CDR3 is 14 residues long. The CDR3 DNA sequence: TGTGCCAGCAGCTCCCTTGGGGGCGGGGGGTCTGAGTACTTC. Translating gives CASSSLGGGGSEYF.

This clonotype was counted between two and nine times. The chain is built from TRBV7-9 and TRBJ2-7, with D uncertain. The V gene's germline CDR1 is SEHNR and CDR2 FQNEAQ (reference sequence). V lost 5 bases and J 3 bases, leaving 11 bases between the germline ends. The CDR3 runs 13 residues. The CDR3 here is CASSPPINYEQYF. The CDR3 region has the DNA TGTGCCAGCAGCCCGCCAATAAACTACGAGCAGTACTTC.

The sample holds a few counts of this clonotype. V usage is TRBV5-1 and J usage is TRBJ2-7; 7 bases fit TRBD2. From germline, CDR1 is SGHRS and CDR2 YFSETQ. The length of the CDR3 is 15 residues. V lost 1 base and J lost 6; bases outside the gene matches: 10. The CDR3 bases are TGCGCCAGCAGCTTGTTGGGGGGGGATCCTCTCGAGCAGTACTTC. Protein product: CASSLLGGDPLEQYF.

The chain has TRBV4-1 and TRBJ2-1; 9 bases match TRBD2. J was trimmed by 2 bases and V by 2 bases; bases with no gene match: 4. The CDR3 spans 16 residues. CDR1 MGHRA and CDR2 YSYEKL come from the germline V gene. This CDR3 is CASSQLRLAAYNEQFF. CDR3 bases: TGCGCCAGCAGCCAACTGCGACTAGCGGCCTACAATGAGCAGTTCTTC.

This chain connects TRBV7-2 to TRBJ2-2; 8 nucleotides agree with TRBD1. The V segment lost 5 bases and the J segment 1 base; nucleotides outside the gene matches: 6. In germline, CDR1 is SGHTA, CDR2 FQGNSA. The CDR3 spans 16 residues. The DNA for the CDR3 is TGTGCCAGCAGCACCGGAGGGACAGGGAACACCGGGGAGCTGTTTTTT. Translation gives CASSTGGTGNTGELFF.

V is TRBV20-1 and J is TRBJ2-7; TRBD2 matches 7 bases. Germline V lookup: CDR1 DFQATT, CDR2 SNEGSKA (reference sequence). V trimming: 3 bases; J trimming: 0 bases; junction bases outside the gene matches: 11. The CDR3 has 16 amino acids. This chain's CDR3 is CSASPSRRGSSYEQYF. The CDR3 DNA reads as TGCAGTGCTAGCCCCTCCCGGCGGGGGAGCTCCTACGAGCAGTACTTC.

This clonotype was counted a few times. CDR3 coding DNA: TGTGCCAGCAGCGCCTCTAACTATGGCTACACCTTC. Translating it yields CASSASNYGYTF. This chain uses TRBV7-9 with TRBJ1-2; no clear D. This CDR3 region has 12 residues. Germline loops: CDR1 SEHNR, CDR2 FQNEAQ (reference sequence). Trimming took 5 bases from V and 0 from J, leaving 4 bases between them.

This chain uses TRBV29-1 with TRBJ1-6, with TRBD1 as a possible D gene (6 bases). This CDR3 comprises 14 residues. The ends were cut back, 4 bases at V and 6 bases at J, with 13 bases in the middle. CDR1 is SQVTM, CDR2 ANQGSEA, per germline. CDR3 in amino acids: CSVGGGAVNSPLHF. CDR3 in DNA: TGCAGCGTTGGCGGGGGGGCTGTTAATTCACCCCTCCACTTT.

This chain joins TRBV5-1 and TRBJ2-3, with 9 bases fitting TRBD1. Unmatched junction bases numbered 9, after V lost 3 bases and J lost 4 bases. The length of the CDR3 is 16 residues. Germline values: CDR1 SGHRS, CDR2 YFSETQ. The DNA of the CDR3 is TGCGCCAGCAGCTCCCGGGACAGGGTCAGCGCAGATACGCAGTATTTT. It is translated as CASSSRDRVSADTQYF.

The chain couples TRBV16 to TRBJ2-7; D tentatively fits TRBD1 or TRBD2 (5 bases each). The J call may be faulty, since TRBJ2-4 better matches the DNA end. This CDR3 is 16 amino acids long. Per the germline V gene, CDR1 is KGHSY and CDR2 is FQNENV. The chain's CDR3 is CASSPDLGALGNIQYF. CDR3 in DNA: TGTGCCAGCAGCCCGGACTTAGGGGCGCTGGGAAACATTCAGTACTTC.

The rearrangement links TRBV6-2 or TRBV6-3 to TRBJ2-7; 7 bases line up with TRBD1. Germline V gene data show CDR1 as MNHEY and CDR2 as SVGEGT. This CDR3 has 16 residues. V was clipped by 0 bases and J by 2 bases; unmatched bases: 7. The CDR3 loop is CASSYSLFGQAYEQYF. CDR3 sequence (DNA): TGTGCCAGCAGTTACTCACTCTTCGGACAGGCCTACGAGCAGTACTTC.

This clonotype was counted a few times. This may be a read error, as it is one base from a much larger clone. The chain couples TRBV20-1 to TRBJ1-6, with TRBD1 as a possible D gene (6 bases). CDR3 length: 14 amino acids. Germline CDR1 reads DFQATT; CDR2 reads SNEGSKA (reference sequence). The CDR3 sequence is CSASATGYHSPPHF. The CDR3 coding sequence is TGCAGTGCTAGCGCAACAGGGTATCATTCACCCCCCCACTTT.

This clonotype has a handful of counts. The gene calls are TRBV4-2 and TRBJ2-1; perhaps TRBD1 as D (5 bases). CDR1 is LGHNA, CDR2 YNFKEQ, per germline. V was shortened by 2 bases and J by 4 bases, with 12 bases between the two germline ends. There are 15 residues in the CDR3. The CDR3 sequence: CASSQPRAGYNEQFF. The CDR3 DNA reads as TGTGCCAGCAGCCAACCCCGGGCAGGGTACAATGAGCAGTTCTTC.

As for this clonotype: This may be a read error, as it is one base from a much larger clone. This rearrangement joins TRBV29-1 to TRBJ2-5; D is undetermined. Judging by the DNA end, TRBJ2-1 fits better; the J call may be wrong. The CDR3 consists of 14 residues. Germline CDR1 SQVTM, CDR2 ANQGSEA. The CDR3 DNA follows: TGCAGCGTGGCTCCTATCTTATCCCAAGAGACCCAGTTCTTC. Its translation: CSVAPILSQETQFF.

This clonotype was recorded many times. The gene calls are TRBV29-1 and TRBJ2-5; 11 positions match TRBD2. This CDR3 comprises 15 residues. The J segment lost 5 bases and the V segment lost 3 bases, leaving 8 bases of the junction unmatched. The germline V gene has CDR1 SQVTM and CDR2 ANQGSEA. The CDR3 nucleotides are TGCAGCGTTGATAGCGGGGGGGCCCTGATTGAGACCCAGTACTTC. It translates to CSVDSGGALIETQYF.

This CDR3 is CASSQASGIYNSPLHF. The CDR3 DNA reads as TGCGCCAGCAGCCAAGCATCGGGGATATATAATTCACCCCTCCACTTT. V gene TRBV4-3 combines with J gene TRBJ1-6, with D hard to call. Trimming left V 1 base short and J 4 bases short, with 11 bases between. Germline CDR1 LGHNA, CDR2 YSLEER. The CDR3 is 16 residues long.

The rearrangement joins TRBV7-2 to TRBJ2-3, with 8 bases that match TRBD1. With 9 bases clipped from V and 0 bases from J, the junction kept 8 bases outside the gene matches. This CDR3 is built from 15 residues. From germline, CDR1 is SGHTA and CDR2 FQGNSA. CDR3 sequence reads: CASIGTGRSTDTQYF. The CDR3 DNA sequence: TGTGCCAGTATCGGGACAGGACGTAGCACAGATACGCAGTATTTT.

The chain links TRBV10-3 to TRBJ2-7, with D maybe TRBD1 (6 bases). This CDR3 spans 13 amino acids. Trimming removed 6 bases at V and 3 bases at J, with 12 bases between. CDR1 and CDR2 (germline): ENHRY, SYGVKD. The CDR3 loop reads CAISWDKRYEQYF. DNA for the CDR3: TGTGCCATCAGCTGGGACAAGCGCTACGAGCAGTACTTC.

This clonotype was seen once. CDR3: CASSPGPKNTEAFF. The CDR3 DNA reads TGCGCCAGCAGCCCGGGACCAAAGAACACTGAAGCTTTCTTT. V usage is TRBV5-1 and J usage is TRBJ1-1; perhaps TRBD1 as D (5 bases). The germline V gene has CDR1 SGHRS and CDR2 YFSETQ. This CDR3 spans 14 amino acids. V shed 4 bases and J shed 1 base, with 11 bases lying between them.

The chain joins TRBV20-1 to TRBJ1-5, with D possibly being TRBD1 (5 bases). Germline V CDR1 and CDR2: DFQATT, SNEGSKA (reference sequence). V lost 0 bases, J lost 2 bases, and 23 bases lay in between. The CDR3 length is 19 residues. CDR3 bases: TGCAGTGCTAGAGATAAAGGCTGGCAGGGTCTAAGAGGCAATCAGCCCCAGCATTTT. Translating it yields CSARDKGWQGLRGNQPQHF.

The rearrangement links TRBV9 to TRBJ2-5, with 8 bases that match TRBD2. With the DNA end fitting TRBJ2-7 better, the J assignment may be wrong. This CDR3 region has 15 residues. Germline CDR1 SGDLS, CDR2 YYNGEE. The CDR3 DNA reads TGTGCCAGCAGCGTAGAGCCTAGCGGGTTGTACGAGCAGTACTTC. This encodes CASSVEPSGLYEQYF.

This clonotype was seen a single time. The chain combines TRBV27 with TRBJ2-5, with 10 bases lining up with TRBD2. The tail of the sequence fits TRBJ2-7 better, so the J call may be wrong. Germline V CDR1 and CDR2: MNHEY, SMNVEV (reference sequence). The CDR3 is 15 residues long. In nucleotides, the CDR3 is TGTGCCAGCACAAGGGGGGGACTAGCGAATTCCGAGCAGTACTTC. It translates to CASTRGGLANSEQYF.

V gene TRBV4-3 combines with J gene TRBJ1-5; the match to TRBD1 covers 8 bases. The V gene end was trimmed by 6 bases and the J gene end by 1 base; junction bases not matched to a gene: 5. This CDR3 has 15 residues. Germline CDR1 LGHNA, CDR2 YSLEER. CDR3 sequence (DNA): TGCGCCAGCAGTCAGGGGGCAGCAAGCAATCAGCCCCAGCATTTT. Its protein is CASSQGAASNQPQHF.